This T cell receptor beta chain comes out of a study of regulatory T cells in long-lasting Graves disease. This CDR3 has 16 amino acids. Per the germline V gene, CDR1 is MRHNA and CDR2 is SNTAGT. The junction had 10 bases not matched to a gene; V was cut back by 4 bases and J by 8 bases. To make TCR beta libraries, researchers used iRepertoire HTBI primers and Arm-PCR of CDR3 regions. Each CDR3 protein gets one entry after TCRdb re-called the multiplex PCR reads with MiXCR. The data contain more than 350,000 distinct CDR3 sequences, roughly a fifth of them seen just once; the ten biggest clones take up 14%. Time point described: persistent/refractory GD, antithyroid drugs over 5 years with positive TRAb. Making the TCR library involved RNA that had been extracted from PBMCs.

The source was peripheral blood mononuclear cells (PBMCs), collected when the disease was refractory, from a patient treated with antithyroid drugs. The TCR sequence derives from a female donor with Graves disease. The chain links TRBV6-4 to TRBJ2-1; 11 bases map to TRBD2. CDR3 sequence: CASSAEPSGRTDEQFF. In DNA form, the CDR3 reads TGTGCCAGCAGTGCCGAACCTAGCGGGAGGACGGATGAGCAGTTCTTC.